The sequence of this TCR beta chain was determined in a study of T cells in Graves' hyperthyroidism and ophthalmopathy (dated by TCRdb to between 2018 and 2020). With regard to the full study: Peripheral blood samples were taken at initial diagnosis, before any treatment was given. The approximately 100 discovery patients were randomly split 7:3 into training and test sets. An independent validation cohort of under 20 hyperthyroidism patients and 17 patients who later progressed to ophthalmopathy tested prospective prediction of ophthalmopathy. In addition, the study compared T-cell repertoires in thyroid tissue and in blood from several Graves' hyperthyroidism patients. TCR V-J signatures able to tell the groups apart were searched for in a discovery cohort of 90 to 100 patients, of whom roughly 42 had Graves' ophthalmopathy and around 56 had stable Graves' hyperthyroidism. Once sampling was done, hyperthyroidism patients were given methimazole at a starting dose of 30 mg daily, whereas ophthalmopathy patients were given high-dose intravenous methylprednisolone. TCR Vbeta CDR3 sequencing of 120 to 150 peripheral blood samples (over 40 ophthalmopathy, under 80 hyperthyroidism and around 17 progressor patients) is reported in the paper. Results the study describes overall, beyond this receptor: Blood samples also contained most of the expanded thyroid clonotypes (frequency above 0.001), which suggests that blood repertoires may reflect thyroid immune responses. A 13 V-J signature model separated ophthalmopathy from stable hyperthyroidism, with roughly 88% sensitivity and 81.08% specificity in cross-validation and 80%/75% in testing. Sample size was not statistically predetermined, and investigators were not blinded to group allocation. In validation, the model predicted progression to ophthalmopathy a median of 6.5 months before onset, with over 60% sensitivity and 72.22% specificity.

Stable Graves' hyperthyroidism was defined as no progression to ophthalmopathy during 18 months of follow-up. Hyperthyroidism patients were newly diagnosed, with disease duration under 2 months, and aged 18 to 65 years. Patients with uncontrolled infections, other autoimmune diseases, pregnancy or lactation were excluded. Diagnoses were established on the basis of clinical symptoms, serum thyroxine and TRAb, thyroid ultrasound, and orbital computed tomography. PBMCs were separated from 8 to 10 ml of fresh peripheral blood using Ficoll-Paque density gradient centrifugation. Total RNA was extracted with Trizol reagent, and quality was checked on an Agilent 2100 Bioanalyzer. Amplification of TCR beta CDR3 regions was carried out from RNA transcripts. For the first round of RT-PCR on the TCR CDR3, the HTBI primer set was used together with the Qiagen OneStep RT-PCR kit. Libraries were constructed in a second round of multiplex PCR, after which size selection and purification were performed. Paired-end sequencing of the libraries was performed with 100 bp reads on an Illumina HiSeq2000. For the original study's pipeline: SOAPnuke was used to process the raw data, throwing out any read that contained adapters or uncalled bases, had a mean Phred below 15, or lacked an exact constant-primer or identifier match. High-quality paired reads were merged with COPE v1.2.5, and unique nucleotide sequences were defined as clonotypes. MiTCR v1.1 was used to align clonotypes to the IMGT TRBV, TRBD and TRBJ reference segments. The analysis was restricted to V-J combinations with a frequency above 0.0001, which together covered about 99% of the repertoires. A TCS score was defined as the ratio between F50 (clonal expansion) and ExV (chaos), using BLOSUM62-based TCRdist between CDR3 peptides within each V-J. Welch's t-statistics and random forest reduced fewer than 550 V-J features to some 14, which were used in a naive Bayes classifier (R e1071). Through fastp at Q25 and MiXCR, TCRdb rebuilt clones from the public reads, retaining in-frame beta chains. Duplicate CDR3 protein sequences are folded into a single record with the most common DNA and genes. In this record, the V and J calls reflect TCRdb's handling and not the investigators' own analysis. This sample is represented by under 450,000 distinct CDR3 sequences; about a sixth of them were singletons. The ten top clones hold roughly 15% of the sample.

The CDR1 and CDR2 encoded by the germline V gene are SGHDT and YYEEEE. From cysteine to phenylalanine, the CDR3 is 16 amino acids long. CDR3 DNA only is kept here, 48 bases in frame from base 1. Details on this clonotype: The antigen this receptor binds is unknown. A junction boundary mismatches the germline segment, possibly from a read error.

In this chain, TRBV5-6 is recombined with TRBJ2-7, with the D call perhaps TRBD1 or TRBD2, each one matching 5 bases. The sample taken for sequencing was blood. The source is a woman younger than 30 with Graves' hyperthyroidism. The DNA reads TGTGCCAACAGCGCCACCGGGACCGAGGGCTCCTACGAGCAGTACTTC. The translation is CANSATGTEGSYEQYF.